There are a few counts of the clone carrying this TCR beta chain. What it recognizes is unknown. Each CDR3 protein gets one entry after TCRdb re-called the 5' RACE reads with MiXCR. The sample carries roughly 500,000 distinct CDR3 sequences, about 20% recorded once. V was shortened by 3 bases and J by 4 bases, with 27 bases between the two germline ends. This CDR3 has 20 residues. Germline V lookup: CDR1 KGHDR, CDR2 SFDVKD. This entry comes from a study of T-cell memory formation after mild COVID-19. Study-level points and caveats: SARS-CoV-2 specificity of second-wave clones peaking day 37 was unconfirmed.

The clonotype comes from an adult woman who had mild COVID-19 (a few samples of this study predate the infection). Cell type and time point are not known. The chain employs TRBV24-1 and TRBJ2-1; tentative D call: TRBD1 (9 bases). The sequencing sample was made of PBMCs or a T cell subset sorted from them (not recorded which). This CDR3 reads CATSDPSGTGSSGRYNEQFF. CDR3 DNA sequence: TGTGCCACCAGTGATCCCTCCGGGACAGGGTCCAGCGGGAGATACAATGAGCAGTTCTTC.